What follows is one T cell receptor (beta chain) and its context. V trimming: 7 bases; J trimming: 4 bases; junction bases outside the gene matches: 4. Germline-derived CDR1 and CDR2 are MNHNS and SASEGT. The CDR3 has 14 amino acids. The authors' processing: Nucleated cell number was recorded as an estimate derived from reference gene primer amplification. Sequencing was performed with immunoSEQ multiplex PCR; in TCRdb, only in-frame clones are kept and a portion is missing. That table gives V, J and clone size, and the DNA gave D and trimming. The table records 200,000 to 250,000 clones, about 86% of them present only once. The sample is drawn from a study of blood T cell repertoires in COVID-19. Background on the study: Material from acute and convalescent COVID-19 was sourced from the United States, Italy and Spain. The cDNA or gDNA used as material had been derived from T cells, B-cell-depleted T cells, or PBMCs.

This receptor was identified in a man aged 45-65 years with active or convalescent COVID-19. The rearrangement joins TRBV6-1 to TRBJ1-6, with TRBD1 matching 7 bases. Material for sequencing was peripheral blood. The CDR3 DNA reads as TGTGCCAGCACCCCGACAGGGTATAATTCACCCCTCCACTTT. This translates into CASTPTGYNSPLHF.